These 18 T cell receptor beta chains were all obtained from the same sample, sequenced in a study of blood T cell repertoires in COVID-19 (dated by TCRdb to 2018 to 2021). Library construction relied on the immunoSEQ multiplex PCR assay. This is the immuneACCESS table as TCRdb keeps it, with only in-frame sequences that have V and J called. A part of the clones is gone; compared with another copy, unresolved V genes explain less than half, and the rest is unexplained. Present in this sample are over 250,000 clones, 75% to 90% of which were seen just once. Less than 2.5% of the sample lies in the top ten. Sequenced input: PBMCs or T cells enriched from blood (not recorded which). These TCRs come from a woman aged 18-30 years who had recovered from COVID-19.

V is TRBV2 and J is TRBJ2-7, with 10 bases aligning to TRBD2. Trimming cost V 0 bases and J 2 bases; bases outside gene matches: 4. CDR3 size: 16 residues. Per the germline V gene, CDR1 is SNHLY and CDR2 is FYNNEI. The CDR3 bases are TGTGCCAGCAGTGAAGCAACTAGCGGGGAGACCTACGAGCAGTACTTC. Amino acid sequence: CASSEATSGETYEQYF. Looking up the rest from reference TRBV2 and TRBJ2-7 gives the full variable domain: EPEVTQTPSHQVTQMGQEVILRCVPISNHLYFYWYRQILGQKVEFLVSFYNNEISEKSEIFDDQFSVERPDGSNFTLKIRSTKLEDSAMYFCASSEATSGETYEQYFGPGTRLTVT.

This chain joins TRBV12-3 or TRBV12-4 and TRBJ2-7; D is unclear. Deletions cut 5 bases from V and 4 bases from J, with 9 bases between. The CDR3 is 12 residues long. The CDR3 is CASSALLYEQYF. The CDR3 coding sequence is TGTGCCAGCAGTGCACTATTATACGAGCAGTACTTC.

V and J are TRBV7-2 and TRBJ2-3; D is ambiguous. The CDR3 contains 13 residues. V was pared by 7 bases and J by 3 bases, with 11 bases between. Germline assignment: CDR1 SGHTA and CDR2 FQGNSA. The CDR3 sequence is CASTTDWTDTQYF. The CDR3 nucleotides read TGTGCCAGCACCACCGACTGGACAGATACGCAGTATTTT.

The chain recombines TRBV18 with TRBJ1-6, with TRBD1 as a possible D gene (6 bases). V lost 4 bases and J 4 bases, leaving 14 bases between the germline ends. The CDR3 is 16 residues long. The germline V gene encodes CDR1 KGHSH and CDR2 LQKENI. The DNA of the CDR3 is TGTGCCAGCTCACTTACGGACAGTGCTTATAATTCACCCCTCCACTTT. This codes for CASSLTDSAYNSPLHF.

The chain joins TRBV3-1 (or the pseudogene TRBV3-2) to TRBJ2-7, with D maybe TRBD2 (5 bases). Germline CDR1 LGHDT, CDR2 YNNKEL (reference sequence). V shed 4 bases and J shed 2 bases, with 18 bases lying between them. CDR3 length: 16 amino acids. CDR3 DNA: TGTGCCAGCAGCCCTCCACGGACTGCGGTAACCTACGAGCAGTACTTC. Amino acid sequence: CASSPPRTAVTYEQYF.

V and J are TRBV7-4 and TRBJ1-2, with 11 positions matching TRBD1. The CDR3 is 15 amino acids. V shed 1 base and J 7 bases; nucleotides not matched to a gene: 5. From germline, CDR1 is SGHVT and CDR2 SQSDAQ. CDR3 sequence: CASSLVPGQGAGYTF. The DNA of the CDR3 is TGTGCCAGCAGCTTAGTCCCCGGACAGGGGGCTGGCTACACCTTC.

The chain uses TRBV27 and TRBJ1-1; 7 positions agree with TRBD1. Germline values: CDR1 MNHEY, CDR2 SMNVEV (reference sequence). This CDR3 is 14 amino acids long. V trimming: 2 bases; J trimming: 5 bases; junction bases outside the gene matches: 5. In nucleotides, the CDR3 is TGTGCCAGCAGTTTAAGGCAGGGGGTAACTGAAGCTTTCTTT. It translates to CASSLRQGVTEAFF.

This chain uses TRBV19 with TRBJ1-2; D not resolved. Per the germline V gene, CDR1 is LNHDA and CDR2 is SQIVND (reference sequence). Trimming took 7 bases from V and 6 from J, leaving 15 bases between them. The CDR3 consists of 13 residues. This chain's CDR3 is CASMNQVGDGYTF. The CDR3 region has the DNA TGTGCCAGTATGAATCAGGTCGGGGATGGCTACACCTTC. Looking up the rest from reference TRBV19 and TRBJ1-2 gives the full variable domain: DGGITQSPKYLFRKEGQNVTLSCEQNLNHDAMYWYRQDPGQGLRLIYYSQIVNDFQKGDIAEGYSVSREKKESFPLTVTSAQKNPTAFYLCASMNQVGDGYTFGSGTRLTVV.

This rearrangement joins TRBV28 to TRBJ1-2; D uncertain. Trimming shortened V by 2 bases and J by 6 bases, and 16 bases separated the two germline ends. Per the germline V gene, CDR1 is MDHEN and CDR2 is SYDVKM. The CDR3 totals 15 residues. CDR3 sequence reads: CASSLAATFAHGYTF. CDR3 DNA sequence: TGTGCCAGCAGTTTAGCCGCGACATTTGCACATGGCTACACCTTC.

This clone occurred a few times. V is TRBV6-2 or TRBV6-3 and J is TRBJ2-7, with TRBD1 matching 10 bases. The J segment lost 5 bases and the V segment lost 6 bases, leaving 13 bases of the junction unmatched. The CDR3 has 16 amino acids. The germline V gene has CDR1 MNHEY and CDR2 SVGEGT. DNA of the CDR3: TGTGCCAGCAGCCGTATCCCGGGACAGGGGAGCAACGAGCAGTACTTC. As protein: CASSRIPGQGSNEQYF.

The V gene is TRBV28, the J gene TRBJ1-5; no clear D gene. The V and J ends lost 2 bases and 10 bases respectively, with 9 bases between them. In germline, CDR1 is MDHEN, CDR2 SYDVKM. The CDR3 runs 12 residues. The DNA of the CDR3 is TGTGCCAGCAGTTTACCCGGTCGACCCCAGCATTTT. It specifies CASSLPGRPQHF.

This sequence joins TRBV6-1 and TRBJ1-3; D is unresolved. Germline loops: CDR1 MNHNS, CDR2 SASEGT. The CDR3 is 16 amino acids. Deletions cut 1 base from V and 0 bases from J, with 10 bases between. CDR3: CASSEDRLLSGNTIYF. As DNA, the CDR3 is TGTGCCAGCAGTGAAGATAGATTGCTCTCTGGAAACACCATATATTTT.

V usage is TRBV29-1 and J usage is TRBJ1-1, with no clear D. The germline CDR1 and CDR2 sequences are SQVTM and ANQGSEA. The V gene lost 7 bases and the J gene lost 0 bases, with 3 bases spanning the gap. CDR3 size: 10 residues. The CDR3 DNA reads TGCAGCGCCATGAACACTGAAGCTTTCTTT. Translating gives CSAMNTEAFF.

The V and J genes are TRBV27 and TRBJ1-3; no definite D call. The germline gives CDR1 MNHEY, CDR2 SMNVEV (reference sequence). CDR3 length equals 16 residues. V lost 2 bases to trimming and J lost 0 bases, with 11 bases between them. CDR3 amino acids: CASSLGGRYSGNTIYF. CDR3 nucleotides: TGTGCCAGCAGTTTAGGAGGACGGTACTCTGGAAACACCATATATTTT.

The rearrangement uses TRBV29-1 and TRBJ2-3, with 7 bases matching TRBD2. The junction had 8 bases not matched to a gene; V was cut back by 5 bases and J by 0 bases. Germline values: CDR1 SQVTM, CDR2 ANQGSEA. The CDR3 runs 15 residues. The CDR3 DNA reads TGCAGCGTTTACCTAGCGGTTTCTAGCACAGATACGCAGTATTTT. This translates into CSVYLAVSSTDTQYF.

The chain is built from TRBV18 and TRBJ1-4; no reliable D call. Trimming shortened V by 0 bases and J by 0 bases, and 5 bases separated the two germline ends. CDR1 and CDR2 from the germline V gene are KGHSH and LQKENI. This CDR3 is built from 15 residues. CDR3 sequence reads: CASSPPGPTNEKLFF. CDR3 DNA: TGTGCCAGCTCACCACCGGGCCCAACTAATGAAAAACTGTTTTTT.

The CDR3 loop is CASSWGDYNEQFF. The CDR3 bases are TGTGCCAGCAGCTGGGGGGACTACAATGAGCAGTTCTTC. The chain recombines TRBV14 with TRBJ2-1; a weak D match, TRBD2 (6 bases). The CDR3 consists of 13 residues. V was cut by 5 bases and J by 3 bases, with 8 bases left in between. Germline CDR1 reads SGHDN; CDR2 reads FVKESK. Together with reference TRBV14 and TRBJ2-1, the CDR3 gives the full variable domain: EAGVTQFPSHSVIEKGQTVTLRCDPISGHDNLYWYRRVMGKEIKFLLHFVKESKQDESGMPNNRFLAERTGGTYSTLKVQPAELEDSGVYFCASSWGDYNEQFFGPGTRLTVL.

This sequence joins TRBV9 and TRBJ2-1; TRBD2 matches at 7 bases. CDR1 is SGDLS, CDR2 YYNGEE, per germline. After removal of 2 bases from V and 8 bases from J, the junction contained 10 bases not matched to a gene. This CDR3 is built from 15 residues. This CDR3 reads CASSVGLVLADEQFF. CDR3 coding DNA: TGTGCCAGCAGCGTCGGACTAGTGCTGGCTGATGAGCAGTTCTTC.